This T cell receptor beta chain was identified in a study of OX40 agonist ivuxolimab in advanced cancers. Whole-study context: Having had anti-PD-1, anti-PD-L1 or anti-CTLA-4 therapy before was allowed, and approximately 40% had some.

Notes on the study in general: On average, CD8+ T cells had more expanded clones than CD4+.

Turning to this clone: Antigen unknown.

The protocol was immunoSEQ multiplex PCR, while the TCRdb copy is restricted to in-frame clones and leaves out a portion. The sample consists of about 48,000 clones, more than 75% of them appearing once. People who had autoimmune disease history or systemic immunosuppression were excluded. The CDR3 spans 16 residues. Germline CDR1 SGHRS, CDR2 YFSETQ. Losses at the gene ends were 4 bases for V and 5 bases for J; bases not matched to a gene: 15. Sample: CD4+ or CD8+ T cells sorted from blood, taken in a trial of the OX40 agonist ivuxolimab. J is TRBJ2-7 and V is TRBV5-1; the match to TRBD1 covers 7 bases. This receptor was identified in an adult with an advanced solid tumor such as melanoma, head and neck, liver or kidney cancer. In DNA form, the CDR3 reads TGCGCCAGCAGCCCATCCACGACAGGGATGGAGCACGAGCAGTACTTC. As protein: CASSPSTTGMEHEQYF.